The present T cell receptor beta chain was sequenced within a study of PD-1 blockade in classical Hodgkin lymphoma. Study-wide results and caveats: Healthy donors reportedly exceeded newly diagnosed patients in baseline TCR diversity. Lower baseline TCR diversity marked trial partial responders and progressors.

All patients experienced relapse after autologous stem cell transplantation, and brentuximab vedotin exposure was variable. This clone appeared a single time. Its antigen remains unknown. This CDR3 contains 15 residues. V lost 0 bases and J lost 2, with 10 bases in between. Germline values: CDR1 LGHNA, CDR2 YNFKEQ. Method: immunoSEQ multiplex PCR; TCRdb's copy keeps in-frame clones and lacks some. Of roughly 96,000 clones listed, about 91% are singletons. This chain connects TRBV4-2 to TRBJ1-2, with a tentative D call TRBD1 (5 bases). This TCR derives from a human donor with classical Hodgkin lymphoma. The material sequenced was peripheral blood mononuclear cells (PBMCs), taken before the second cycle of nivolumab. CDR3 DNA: TGTGCCAGCAGCCAAGAAGTTCGGGGGAACTATGGCTACACCTTC. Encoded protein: CASSQEVRGNYGYTF.